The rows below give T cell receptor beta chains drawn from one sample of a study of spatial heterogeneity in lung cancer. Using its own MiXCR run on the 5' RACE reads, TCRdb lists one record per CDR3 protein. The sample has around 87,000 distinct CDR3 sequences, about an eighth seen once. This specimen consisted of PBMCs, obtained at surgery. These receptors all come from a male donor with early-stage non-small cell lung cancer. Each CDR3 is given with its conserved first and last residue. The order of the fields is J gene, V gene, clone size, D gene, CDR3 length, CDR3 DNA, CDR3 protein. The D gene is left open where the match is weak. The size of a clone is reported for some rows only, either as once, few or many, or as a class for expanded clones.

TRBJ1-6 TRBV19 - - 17 TGTGCCAGTAGAAACCCGGCAATGGGACACGATAATTCACCCCTCCACTTT CASRNPAMGHDNSPLHF
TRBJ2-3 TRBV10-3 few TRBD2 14 TGTGCCATCAGGAGCGGGAGGGCCGGTGATACGCAGTATTTT CAIRSGRAGDTQYF
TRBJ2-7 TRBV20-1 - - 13 TGCAGTGCTAGCGTCAGAATCTCCTACGAGCAGTACTTC CSASVRISYEQYF
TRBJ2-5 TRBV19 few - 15 TGTGCCAGTACGGCACGGTGGGCGTCACAAGAGACCCAGTACTTC CASTARWASQETQYF
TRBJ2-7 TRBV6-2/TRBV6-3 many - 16 TGTGCCAGCAGTGGACCCGGGTGGTCAGGTTCCTACGAGCAGTACTTC CASSGPGWSGSYEQYF
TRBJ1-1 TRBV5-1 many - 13 TGCGCCAGCAGCTTGGGGGAGAGTTCTGAAGCTTTCTTT CASSLGESSEAFF
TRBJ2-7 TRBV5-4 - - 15 TGTGCCAGCAGCTTGGAGGCGCGTACGTCCTACGAGCAGTACTTC CASSLEARTSYEQYF
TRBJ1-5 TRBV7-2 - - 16 TGTGCCAGCAGCTACCGGGACACCTTTAGCAATCAGCCCCAGCATTTT CASSYRDTFSNQPQHF
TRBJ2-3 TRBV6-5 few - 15 TGTGCCAGCAGTCGATACGGGGGAAGCACAGATACGCAGTATTTT CASSRYGGSTDTQYF
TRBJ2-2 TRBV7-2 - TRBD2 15 TGTGCCAGCAGCCAAGCTAGCGGGGGCACCGGGGAGCTGTTTTTT CASSQASGGTGELFF
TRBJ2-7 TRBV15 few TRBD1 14 TGTGCCACCAGCAGAACAACAGGGGCCTACGAGCAGTACTTC CATSRTTGAYEQYF
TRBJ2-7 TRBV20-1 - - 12 TGCAGTGGGGGCGGGGAGGCCTACGAGCAGTACTTC CSGGGEAYEQYF
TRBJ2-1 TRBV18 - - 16 TGTGCCAGCTCACCGGGATTCCAAAGCTCCTACAATGAGCAGTTCTTC CASSPGFQSSYNEQFF
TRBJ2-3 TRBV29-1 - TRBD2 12 TGCAGCGTCAAGCGGGATGAAGATACGCAGTATTTT CSVKRDEDTQYF
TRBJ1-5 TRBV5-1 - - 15 TGCGCCAGCAGCCTGGACGGCGGTAGCAATCAGCCCCAGCATTTT CASSLDGGSNQPQHF
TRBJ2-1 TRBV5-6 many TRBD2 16 TGTGCCAGCAGCCTGAGGAGCGGGAGGGCCGTCAATGAGCAGTTCTTC CASSLRSGRAVNEQFF
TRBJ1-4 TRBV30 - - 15 TGTGCCTGGAGTGGTCTTAACAGGGTTGATGAAAAACTGTTTTTT CAWSGLNRVDEKLFF
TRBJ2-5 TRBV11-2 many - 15 TGTGCCAGCAGCCAAATGGTCGGGACCCAAGAGACCCAGTACTTC CASSQMVGTQETQYF
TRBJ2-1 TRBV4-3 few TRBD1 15 TGCGCCAGCAGCCAGTCGGGACAGGGACACAATGAGCAGTTCTTC CASSQSGQGHNEQFF
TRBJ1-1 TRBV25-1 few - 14 TGTGCCAGCAGGGGGGAGCGATCGGACACTGAAGCTTTCTTT CASRGERSDTEAFF
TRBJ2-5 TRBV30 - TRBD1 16 TGTGCCTGGATGCCATCTCCCGCAGGGGGCTATGGGACCCAGTACTTC CAWMPSPAGGYGTQYF
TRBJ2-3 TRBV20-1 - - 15 TGCAGAGGGGTTCCCGGGCCTCTGGGCACAGATACGCAGTATTTT CRGVPGPLGTDTQYF
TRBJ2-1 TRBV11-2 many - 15 TGTGCCAGCAGCCGGAAGGGGGGCTCGGACAATGAGCAGTTCTTC CASSRKGGSDNEQFF
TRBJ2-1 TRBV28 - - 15 TGTGCCAGCAGTTCCCCGTCCAGCTCCTACAATGAGCAGTTCTTC CASSSPSSSYNEQFF
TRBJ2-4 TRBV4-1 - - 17 TGCGCCAGCAGCCAAGTTGGGGGGACCCTCTGGTCGAACATTCAGTACTTC CASSQVGGTLWSNIQYF
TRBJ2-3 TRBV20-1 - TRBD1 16 TGCAGTGCTAGAGACTTGGGACAGGGGAATACAGATACGCAGTATTTT CSARDLGQGNTDTQYF
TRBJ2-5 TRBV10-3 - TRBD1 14 TGTGCCATCAGTGAACAGACAGGGACGGAGACCCAGTACTTC CAISEQTGTETQYF
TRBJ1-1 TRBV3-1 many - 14 TGTGCCAGCAGCCAAGAATTCGTAGCCACTGAAGCTTTCTTT CASSQEFVATEAFF
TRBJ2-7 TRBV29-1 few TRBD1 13 TGCAGCGTTGGGGGGACAGGGAGTTACGAGCAGTACTTC CSVGGTGSYEQYF
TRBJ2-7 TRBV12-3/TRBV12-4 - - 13 TGTGCCAGCAGTTTCCGAGGTGTCTACGAGCAGTACTTC CASSFRGVYEQYF
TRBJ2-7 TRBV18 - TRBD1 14 TGTGCCAGCTCGGCCGGGACAGTTTCCTACGAGCAGTACTTC CASSAGTVSYEQYF
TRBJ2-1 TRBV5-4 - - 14 TGTGCCAGCAGCTTGGCAGGGATCAGGGATGAGCAGTTCTTC CASSLAGIRDEQFF
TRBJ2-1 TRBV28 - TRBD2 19 TGTGCCAGCAGTCGCCTTAGAAGGACTAGCAAGCCTACGGGCCATGAGCAGTTCTTC CASSRLRRTSKPTGHEQFF
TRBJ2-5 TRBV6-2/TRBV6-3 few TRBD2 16 TGTGCCAGCAGTCTCCAGACTAGCGGGGGTCAAGAGACCCAGTACTTC CASSLQTSGGQETQYF
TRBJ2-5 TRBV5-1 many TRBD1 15 TGCGCCAGCAGCTTGCAGGGGACAGGCGAAGAGACCCAGTACTTC CASSLQGTGEETQYF
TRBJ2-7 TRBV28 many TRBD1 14 TGTGCCAGCAGTTTAAGAACGGACAGGGAAGAGCAGTACTTC CASSLRTDREEQYF
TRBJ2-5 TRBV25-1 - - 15 TGTGCCAGCAGTGCCCTTACCAGGGATTCGGAGACCCAGTACTTC CASSALTRDSETQYF
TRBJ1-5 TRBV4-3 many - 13 TGCGCCAGCAGCCAAGATCCGGGTCAGCCCCAGCATTTT CASSQDPGQPQHF
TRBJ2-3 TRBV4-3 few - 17 TGCGCCAGCAGCCAAGATAGTGGCGAAGGGGGTGTTGATACGCAGTATTTT CASSQDSGEGGVDTQYF
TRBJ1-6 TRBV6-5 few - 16 TGTGCCAGCAGTTACGGGGGCAGCGCGTGGAATTCACCCCTCCACTTT CASSYGGSAWNSPLHF
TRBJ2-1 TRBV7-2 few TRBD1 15 TGTGCCAGCAGCTTAGACAGAGACAGGGGGGATCAGCAGTTCTTC CASSLDRDRGDQQFF
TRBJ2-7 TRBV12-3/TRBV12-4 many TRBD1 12 TGTGCCAGTAGGGACAGCTCCTACGAGCAGTACTTC CASRDSSYEQYF
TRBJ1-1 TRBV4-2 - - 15 TGTGCCAGCGTCCCCGGAGAACAGTTGAACACTGAAGCTTTCTTT CASVPGEQLNTEAFF
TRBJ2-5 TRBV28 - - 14 TGTGCCAGCAGGGCTAATTGGGTCCAAGAGACCCAGTACTTC CASRANWVQETQYF
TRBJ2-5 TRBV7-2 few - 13 TGTGCCAGCAGCTCTTGGCTACAAGAGACCCAGTACTTC CASSSWLQETQYF